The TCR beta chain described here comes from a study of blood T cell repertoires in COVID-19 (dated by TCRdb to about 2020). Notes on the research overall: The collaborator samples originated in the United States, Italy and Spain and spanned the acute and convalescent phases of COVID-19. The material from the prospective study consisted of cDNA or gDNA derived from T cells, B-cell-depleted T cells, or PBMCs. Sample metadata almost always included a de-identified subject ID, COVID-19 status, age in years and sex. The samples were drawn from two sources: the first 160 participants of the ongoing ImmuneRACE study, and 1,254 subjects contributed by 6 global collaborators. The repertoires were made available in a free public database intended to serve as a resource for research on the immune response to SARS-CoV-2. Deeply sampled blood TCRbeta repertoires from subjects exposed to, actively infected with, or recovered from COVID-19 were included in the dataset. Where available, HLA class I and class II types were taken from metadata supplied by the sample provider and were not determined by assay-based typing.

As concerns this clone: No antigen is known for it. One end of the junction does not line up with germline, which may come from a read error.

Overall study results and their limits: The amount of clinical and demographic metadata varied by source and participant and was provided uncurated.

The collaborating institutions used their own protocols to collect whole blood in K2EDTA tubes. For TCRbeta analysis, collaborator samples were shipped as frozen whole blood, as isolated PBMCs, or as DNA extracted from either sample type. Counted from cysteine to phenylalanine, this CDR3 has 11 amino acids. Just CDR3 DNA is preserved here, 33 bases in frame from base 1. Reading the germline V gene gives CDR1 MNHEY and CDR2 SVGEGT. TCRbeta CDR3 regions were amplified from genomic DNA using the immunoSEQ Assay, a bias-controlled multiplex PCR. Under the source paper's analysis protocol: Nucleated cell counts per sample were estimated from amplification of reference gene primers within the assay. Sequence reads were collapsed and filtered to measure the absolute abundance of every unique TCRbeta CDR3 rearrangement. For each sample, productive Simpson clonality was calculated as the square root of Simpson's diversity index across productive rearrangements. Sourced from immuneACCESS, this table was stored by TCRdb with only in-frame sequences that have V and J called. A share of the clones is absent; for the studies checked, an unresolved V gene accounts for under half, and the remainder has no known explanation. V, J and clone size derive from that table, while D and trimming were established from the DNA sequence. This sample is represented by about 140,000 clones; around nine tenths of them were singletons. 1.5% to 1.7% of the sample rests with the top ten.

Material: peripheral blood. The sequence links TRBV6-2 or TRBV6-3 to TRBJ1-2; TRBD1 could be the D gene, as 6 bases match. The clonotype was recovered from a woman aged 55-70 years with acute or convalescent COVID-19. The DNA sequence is TGTGCCAGCAGTTACCCACGAGGACAGCTCTTC. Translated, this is CASSYPRGQLF.